The clone carrying this TCR beta chain was picked up one time. The record originates from a study of blood T cell repertoires in COVID-19. V lost 2 bases to trimming and J lost 1 base, with 14 bases between them. This CDR3 comprises 17 residues. CDR1 and CDR2 from the germline V gene are MGHRA and YSYEKL. TCRdb keeps only in-frame clones here, not all; method: immunoSEQ multiplex PCR. In the table there are under 300,000 clones, less than 85% of which are singletons. Source material: peripheral blood. This TCR was sampled from a woman at least 80 years old with active or convalescent COVID-19. The V gene is TRBV4-1, the J gene TRBJ2-2; a weak D match, TRBD2 (5 bases). Here the CDR3 DNA reads TGCGCCAGCAGCCAACAAGGACTTCAATGGAACACCGGGGAGCTGTTTTTT. It translates to CASSQQGLQWNTGELFF.